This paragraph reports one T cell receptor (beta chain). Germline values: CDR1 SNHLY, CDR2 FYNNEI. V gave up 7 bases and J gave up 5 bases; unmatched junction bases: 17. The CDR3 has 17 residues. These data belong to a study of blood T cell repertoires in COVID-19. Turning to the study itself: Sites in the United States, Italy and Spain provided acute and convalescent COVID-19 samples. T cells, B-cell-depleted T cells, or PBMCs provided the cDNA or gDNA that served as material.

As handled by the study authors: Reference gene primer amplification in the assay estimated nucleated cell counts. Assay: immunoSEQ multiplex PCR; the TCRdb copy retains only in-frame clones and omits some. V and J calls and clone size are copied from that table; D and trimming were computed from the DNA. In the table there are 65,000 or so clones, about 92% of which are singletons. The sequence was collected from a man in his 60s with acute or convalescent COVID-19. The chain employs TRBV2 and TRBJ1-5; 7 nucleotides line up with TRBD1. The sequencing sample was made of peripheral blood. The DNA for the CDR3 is TGTGCCAGCAAACGGGATTTAAGGGACAGAACTTATCAGCCCCAGCATTTT. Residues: CASKRDLRDRTYQPQHF.